This is a list of T cell receptor beta chains from one sample in a study of identical twins. TCRdb redid the calling of the 5' RACE reads with MiXCR, one entry per CDR3 protein. The sample includes 230,000 or so distinct CDR3 sequences, around 8% of them seen just once. The same sample was also used in a study of yellow fever vaccine responses in identical twins.

The sample consisted of CD8+ T cells sorted from blood. The receptors were gathered from a woman aged 18 to 35 in good health. Both conserved end residues are part of each CDR3. The D gene is left open where the match is weak. Expanded clones get a size class; other rows say once, few or many, or leave the size out.

clone size: many; D gene: -; V gene: TRBV25-1; J gene: TRBJ2-1; CDR3 protein: CASSEYTHNEQFF; CDR3 DNA: TGTGCCAGCAGTGAATACACCCACAATGAGCAGTTCTTC
clone size: many; D gene: -; V gene: TRBV28; J gene: TRBJ2-3; CDR3 protein: CASSGELATTTDTQYF; CDR3 DNA: TGTGCCAGCAGTGGAGAGCTAGCCACCACTACGGATACGCAGTATTTT
clone size: few; D gene: -; V gene: TRBV2; J gene: TRBJ2-1; CDR3 protein: CASSVRLAYNEQFF; CDR3 DNA: TGTGCCAGCAGTGTTAGACTAGCCTACAATGAGCAGTTCTTC
clone size: -; D gene: TRBD2; V gene: TRBV19; J gene: TRBJ2-1; CDR3 protein: CASSGTSGGDNEQFF; CDR3 DNA: TGTGCCAGTAGTGGGACTAGCGGGGGAGACAATGAGCAGTTCTTC
clone size: many; D gene: -; V gene: TRBV28; J gene: TRBJ2-7; CDR3 protein: CASSPRGGEVSYEQYF; CDR3 DNA: TGTGCCAGCAGTCCCCGTGGGGGAGAGGTTTCCTACGAGCAGTACTTC
clone size: many; D gene: -; V gene: TRBV27; J gene: TRBJ1-5; CDR3 protein: CASSLSQNQPQHF; CDR3 DNA: TGTGCCAGCAGTTTATCCCAGAATCAGCCCCAGCATTTT
clone size: many; D gene: -; V gene: TRBV4-1; J gene: TRBJ1-1; CDR3 protein: CASSQVEGATSNTEAFF; CDR3 DNA: TGCGCCAGCAGCCAAGTTGAGGGAGCCACCTCGAACACTGAAGCTTTCTTT
clone size: few; D gene: -; V gene: TRBV7-9; J gene: TRBJ2-5; CDR3 protein: CASSLVVGTQETQYF; CDR3 DNA: TGTGCCAGCAGCTTAGTGGTGGGGACACAAGAGACCCAGTACTTC
clone size: few; D gene: TRBD2; V gene: TRBV5-1; J gene: TRBJ2-7; CDR3 protein: CASRLAGGYEQYF; CDR3 DNA: TGCGCCAGCAGATTAGCGGGGGGCTACGAGCAGTACTTC
clone size: -; D gene: TRBD1; V gene: TRBV12-3/TRBV12-4; J gene: TRBJ2-2; CDR3 protein: CAFSLALDRDIHTGELFF; CDR3 DNA: TGTGCCTTCAGTTTAGCTCTGGACAGGGATATTCACACCGGGGAGCTGTTTTTT
clone size: few; D gene: TRBD2; V gene: TRBV7-9; J gene: TRBJ2-5; CDR3 protein: CASSSGTSAETQYF; CDR3 DNA: TGTGCCAGCAGCTCCGGGACTAGCGCTGAGACCCAGTACTTC
clone size: few; D gene: -; V gene: TRBV7-9; J gene: TRBJ1-1; CDR3 protein: CASSPSPGGYTEAFF; CDR3 DNA: TGTGCCAGCAGCCCGTCCCCCGGGGGGTATACTGAAGCTTTCTTT
clone size: many; D gene: TRBD2; V gene: TRBV7-9; J gene: TRBJ2-7; CDR3 protein: CASSLVAGVHTYEQYF; CDR3 DNA: TGTGCCAGCAGCTTAGTAGCGGGAGTACATACGTACGAGCAGTACTTC
clone size: -; D gene: -; V gene: TRBV7-2; J gene: TRBJ1-1; CDR3 protein: CASSPWTDLNTEAFF; CDR3 DNA: TGTGCCAGCAGCCCCTGGACGGATCTGAACACTGAAGCTTTCTTT
clone size: many; D gene: TRBD1; V gene: TRBV12-3/TRBV12-4; J gene: TRBJ2-1; CDR3 protein: CASRPGIKAGGYNVEQFF; CDR3 DNA: TGTGCCAGCAGACCCGGCATTAAGGCAGGGGGATACAATGTCGAGCAGTTCTTC
clone size: many; D gene: -; V gene: TRBV20-1; J gene: TRBJ2-7; CDR3 protein: CSARDPGGTDSYEQYF; CDR3 DNA: TGCAGTGCTAGAGATCCAGGGGGGACTGATTCCTACGAGCAGTACTTC
clone size: -; D gene: -; V gene: TRBV4-2; J gene: TRBJ1-1; CDR3 protein: CASSQNWEAAEAFF; CDR3 DNA: TGTGCCAGCAGCCAAAATTGGGAAGCCGCTGAAGCTTTCTTT
clone size: -; D gene: -; V gene: TRBV4-1; J gene: TRBJ2-7; CDR3 protein: CASSPTGYPSYEQYF; CDR3 DNA: TGCGCCAGCAGCCCCACAGGGTACCCCTCCTACGAGCAGTACTTC
clone size: few; D gene: TRBD1; V gene: TRBV27; J gene: TRBJ2-1; CDR3 protein: CASSLGQGVHEQFF; CDR3 DNA: TGTGCCAGCAGTCTCGGACAGGGAGTCCATGAGCAGTTCTTC
clone size: -; D gene: -; V gene: TRBV29-1; J gene: TRBJ2-7; CDR3 protein: CSVEELAGTYEQYF; CDR3 DNA: TGCAGCGTTGAAGAACTTGCCGGGACCTACGAGCAGTACTTC
clone size: few; D gene: -; V gene: TRBV29-1; J gene: TRBJ2-7; CDR3 protein: CSGVVQADGYEQYF; CDR3 DNA: TGCAGCGGGGTCGTTCAAGCGGACGGCTACGAGCAGTACTTC
clone size: -; D gene: -; V gene: TRBV5-1; J gene: TRBJ1-5; CDR3 protein: CASRAPGLNQPQHF; CDR3 DNA: TGCGCCAGCAGAGCACCGGGATTAAATCAGCCCCAGCATTTT
clone size: many; D gene: TRBD1; V gene: TRBV29-1; J gene: TRBJ2-7; CDR3 protein: CSVSGTGLYEQYF; CDR3 DNA: TGCAGCGTATCCGGGACAGGGCTCTACGAGCAGTACTTC
clone size: -; D gene: -; V gene: TRBV19; J gene: TRBJ1-4; CDR3 protein: CASSRDTDEKLFF; CDR3 DNA: TGTGCCAGTAGTAGGGATACGGATGAAAAACTGTTTTTT
clone size: many; D gene: TRBD2; V gene: TRBV7-2; J gene: TRBJ2-2; CDR3 protein: CASSPWTSPNGELFF; CDR3 DNA: TGTGCCAGCAGCCCTTGGACTAGCCCTAACGGGGAGCTGTTTTTT
clone size: few; D gene: -; V gene: TRBV5-1; J gene: TRBJ2-3; CDR3 protein: CASSPRRGAPDTDTQYF; CDR3 DNA: TGCGCCAGCAGCCCCCGCCGGGGAGCGCCTGACACAGATACGCAGTATTTT
clone size: many; D gene: -; V gene: TRBV4-3; J gene: TRBJ2-7; CDR3 protein: CASSQDTGGEIYEQYF; CDR3 DNA: TGCGCCAGCAGCCAAGATACCGGGGGAGAGATCTACGAGCAGTACTTC
clone size: many; D gene: TRBD2; V gene: TRBV5-1; J gene: TRBJ2-1; CDR3 protein: CASSALLAGAYNEQFF; CDR3 DNA: TGCGCCAGCAGCGCCCTTCTAGCGGGGGCGTACAATGAGCAGTTCTTC
clone size: few; D gene: -; V gene: TRBV4-3; J gene: TRBJ2-5; CDR3 protein: CASSQDVAGAIKGETQYF; CDR3 DNA: TGCGCCAGCAGCCAAGACGTGGCGGGGGCAATTAAGGGAGAGACCCAGTACTTC
clone size: few; D gene: -; V gene: TRBV6-1; J gene: TRBJ2-3; CDR3 protein: CASIEGGSDTQYF; CDR3 DNA: TGTGCCAGCATTGAGGGGGGGTCGGATACGCAGTATTTT
clone size: many; D gene: -; V gene: TRBV6-5; J gene: TRBJ1-1; CDR3 protein: CASSIHALTEAFF; CDR3 DNA: TGTGCCAGCAGTATACACGCGCTCACTGAAGCTTTCTTT
clone size: few; D gene: TRBD1; V gene: TRBV4-2; J gene: TRBJ2-7; CDR3 protein: CASSHNRGAYEQYF; CDR3 DNA: TGTGCCAGCAGCCATAACAGGGGGGCCTACGAGCAGTACTTC
clone size: few; D gene: -; V gene: TRBV9; J gene: TRBJ2-3; CDR3 protein: CASSVGGGLTDTQYF; CDR3 DNA: TGTGCCAGCAGCGTAGGTGGGGGGCTTACAGATACGCAGTATTTT
clone size: few; D gene: TRBD1; V gene: TRBV5-1; J gene: TRBJ1-2; CDR3 protein: CASSLSRDSTFYGYTF; CDR3 DNA: TGCGCCAGCAGCCTGAGCCGGGACAGTACATTCTATGGCTACACCTTC
clone size: -; D gene: -; V gene: TRBV9; J gene: TRBJ1-2; CDR3 protein: CASSVSGHGYTF; CDR3 DNA: TGTGCCAGCAGCGTATCAGGGCATGGCTACACCTTC
clone size: -; D gene: TRBD1; V gene: TRBV6-1; J gene: TRBJ1-5; CDR3 protein: CAGRPGTGDQPQHF; CDR3 DNA: TGTGCCGGGCGCCCCGGGACAGGGGATCAGCCCCAGCATTTT
clone size: few; D gene: -; V gene: TRBV6-1; J gene: TRBJ2-3; CDR3 protein: CASTPGGGTSDYTDTQYF; CDR3 DNA: TGTGCCAGCACCCCAGGGGGAGGAACTAGCGACTACACAGATACGCAGTATTTT
clone size: -; D gene: -; V gene: TRBV4-3; J gene: TRBJ2-7; CDR3 protein: CASSQDAGDPTGQYF; CDR3 DNA: TGCGCCAGCAGCCAAGATGCAGGGGACCCTACGGGGCAGTACTTC
clone size: -; D gene: -; V gene: TRBV12-3/TRBV12-4; J gene: TRBJ2-1; CDR3 protein: CASRPLQRGLNYNEQFF; CDR3 DNA: TGTGCCAGCAGACCTCTGCAACGGGGGCTTAACTACAATGAGCAGTTCTTC
clone size: few; D gene: -; V gene: TRBV12-3/TRBV12-4; J gene: TRBJ2-5; CDR3 protein: CASSSPGRGVVETQYF; CDR3 DNA: TGTGCCAGCAGTTCACCGGGCAGGGGTGTAGTGGAGACCCAGTACTTC
clone size: few; D gene: TRBD1; V gene: TRBV3-1; J gene: TRBJ2-7; CDR3 protein: CASSQEGGPNPYEQYF; CDR3 DNA: TGTGCCAGCAGCCAGGAAGGGGGCCCCAACCCCTACGAGCAGTACTTC
clone size: many; D gene: TRBD2; V gene: TRBV6-2/TRBV6-3; J gene: TRBJ2-1; CDR3 protein: CASSPGLAGAGNEQFF; CDR3 DNA: TGTGCCAGCAGTCCGGGACTAGCGGGAGCCGGCAATGAGCAGTTCTTC